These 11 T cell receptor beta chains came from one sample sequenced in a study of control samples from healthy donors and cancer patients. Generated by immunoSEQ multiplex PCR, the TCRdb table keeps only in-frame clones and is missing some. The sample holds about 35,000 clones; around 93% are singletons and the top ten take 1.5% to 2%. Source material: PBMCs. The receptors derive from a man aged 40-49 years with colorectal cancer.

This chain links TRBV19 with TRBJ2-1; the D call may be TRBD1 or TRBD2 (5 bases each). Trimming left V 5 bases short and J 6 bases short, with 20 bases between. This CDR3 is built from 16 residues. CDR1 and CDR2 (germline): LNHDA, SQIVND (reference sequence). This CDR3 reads CASSARDLTRGNEQFF. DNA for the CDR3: TGTGCCAGTAGTGCCCGGGACCTCACTCGGGGCAATGAGCAGTTCTTC.

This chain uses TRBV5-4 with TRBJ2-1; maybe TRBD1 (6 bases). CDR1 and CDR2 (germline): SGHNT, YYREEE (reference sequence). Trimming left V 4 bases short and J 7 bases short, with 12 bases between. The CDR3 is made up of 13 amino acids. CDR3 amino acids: CASSRNTGNEQFF. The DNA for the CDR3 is TGTGCCAGCAGCCGAAATACAGGGAATGAGCAGTTCTTC.

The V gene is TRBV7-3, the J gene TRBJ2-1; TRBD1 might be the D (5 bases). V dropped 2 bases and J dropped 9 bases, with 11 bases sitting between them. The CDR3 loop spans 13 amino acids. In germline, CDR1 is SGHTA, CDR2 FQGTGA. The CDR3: CASSLRRGGEQFF. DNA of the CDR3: TGTGCCAGCAGCTTACGAAGGGGCGGTGAGCAGTTCTTC.

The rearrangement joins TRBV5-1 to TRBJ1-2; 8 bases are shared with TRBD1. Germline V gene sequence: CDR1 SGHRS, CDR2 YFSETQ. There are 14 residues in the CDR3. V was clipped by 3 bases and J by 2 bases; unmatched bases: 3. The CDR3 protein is CASSWGQANYGYTF. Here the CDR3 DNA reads TGCGCCAGCAGCTGGGGACAGGCCAACTATGGCTACACCTTC.

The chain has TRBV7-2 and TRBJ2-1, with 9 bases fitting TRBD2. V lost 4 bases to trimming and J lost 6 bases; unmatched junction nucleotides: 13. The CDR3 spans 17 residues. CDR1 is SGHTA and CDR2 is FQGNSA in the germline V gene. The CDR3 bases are TGTGCCAGCAGCTACCCGGTCGGACTAGCGCCTCGCAATGAGCAGTTCTTC. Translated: CASSYPVGLAPRNEQFF.

The CDR3 DNA reads TGTGCCAGCAGCTTGTGGGGTCCTAACTATGGCTACACCTTC. Amino acid sequence: CASSLWGPNYGYTF. The rearrangement links TRBV5-6 to TRBJ1-2, with D uncertain. CDR3 size: 14 residues. Trimming took 1 base from V and 0 from J, leaving 7 bases between them. Germline lookup yields CDR1 SGHDT and CDR2 YYEEEE.

For the CDR3, the DNA is TGTGCCAGCTCACGTCGGGACGGAAGGTTCGAGGGCAATCAGCCCCAGCATTTT. Its translation is CASSRRDGRFEGNQPQHF. This chain joins TRBV18 and TRBJ1-5; possibly TRBD1 for D (5 bases). Germline CDR1 is KGHSH and CDR2 is LQKENI. The CDR3 runs to 18 residues. V was shortened by 4 bases and J by 2 bases, with 21 bases between the two germline ends.

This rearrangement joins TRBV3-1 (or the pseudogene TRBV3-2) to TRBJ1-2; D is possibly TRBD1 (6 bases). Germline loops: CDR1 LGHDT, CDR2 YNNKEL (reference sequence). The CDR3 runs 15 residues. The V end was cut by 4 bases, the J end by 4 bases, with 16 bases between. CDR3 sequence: CASSPPGVRPYGYTF. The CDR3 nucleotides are TGTGCCAGCAGCCCACCAGGGGTTCGCCCCTATGGCTACACCTTC.

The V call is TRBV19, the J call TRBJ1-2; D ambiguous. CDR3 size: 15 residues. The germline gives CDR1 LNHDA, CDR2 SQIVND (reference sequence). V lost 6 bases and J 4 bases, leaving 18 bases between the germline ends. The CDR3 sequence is CASSDLGGSGYGYTF. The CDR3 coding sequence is TGTGCCAGTAGCGACCTGGGAGGATCCGGCTATGGCTACACCTTC.

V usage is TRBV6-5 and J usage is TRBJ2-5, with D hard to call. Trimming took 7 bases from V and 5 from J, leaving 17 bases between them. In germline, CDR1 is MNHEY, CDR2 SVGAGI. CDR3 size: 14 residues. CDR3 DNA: TGTGCCAGCATCGACCAGGACGCGCCGGAGACCCAGTACTTC. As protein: CASIDQDAPETQYF.

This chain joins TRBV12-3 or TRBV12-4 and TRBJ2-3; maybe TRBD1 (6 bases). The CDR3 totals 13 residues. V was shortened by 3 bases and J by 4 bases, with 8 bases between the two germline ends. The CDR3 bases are TGTGCCAGCAGTTTTCAGGGGCCAGATACGCAGTATTTT. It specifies CASSFQGPDTQYF.